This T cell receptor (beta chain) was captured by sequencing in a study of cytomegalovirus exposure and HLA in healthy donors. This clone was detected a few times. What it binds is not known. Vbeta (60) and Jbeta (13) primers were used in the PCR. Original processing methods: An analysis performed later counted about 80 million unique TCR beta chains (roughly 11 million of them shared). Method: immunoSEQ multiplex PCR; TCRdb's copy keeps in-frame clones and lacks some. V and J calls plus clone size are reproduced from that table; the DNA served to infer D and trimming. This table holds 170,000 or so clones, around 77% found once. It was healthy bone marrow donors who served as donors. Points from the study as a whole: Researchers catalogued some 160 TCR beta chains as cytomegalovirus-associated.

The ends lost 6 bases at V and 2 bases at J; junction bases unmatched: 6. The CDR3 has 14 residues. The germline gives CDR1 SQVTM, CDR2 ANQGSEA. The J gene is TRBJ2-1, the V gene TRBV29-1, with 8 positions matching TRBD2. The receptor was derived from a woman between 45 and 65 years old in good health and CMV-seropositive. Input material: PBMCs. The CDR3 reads CSVTPGLAYNEQFF. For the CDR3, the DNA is TGCAGCGTGACCCCGGGACTAGCCTACAATGAGCAGTTCTTC.